The clone carrying this T cell receptor (beta chain) was observed many times. This record comes from a study of identical twins. One entry per CDR3 protein results from TCRdb running MiXCR on the 5' RACE reads. Here the sample spans 690,000 or so distinct CDR3 sequences, over 5% being singletons. V lost 4 bases, J lost 7 bases, and 9 bases stayed unmatched. The CDR3 contains 14 residues. Germline CDR1 and CDR2: ENHRY and SYGVKD. Material: naive T cells sorted from blood. This TCR came from a young man in good health. The chain links TRBV10-3 to TRBJ2-7; 8 bases map to TRBD1. CDR3 nucleotide sequence: TGTGCCATCAGTGCGACAGGGGATAATGGAGAGCAGTACTTC. Protein: CAISATGDNGEQYF.